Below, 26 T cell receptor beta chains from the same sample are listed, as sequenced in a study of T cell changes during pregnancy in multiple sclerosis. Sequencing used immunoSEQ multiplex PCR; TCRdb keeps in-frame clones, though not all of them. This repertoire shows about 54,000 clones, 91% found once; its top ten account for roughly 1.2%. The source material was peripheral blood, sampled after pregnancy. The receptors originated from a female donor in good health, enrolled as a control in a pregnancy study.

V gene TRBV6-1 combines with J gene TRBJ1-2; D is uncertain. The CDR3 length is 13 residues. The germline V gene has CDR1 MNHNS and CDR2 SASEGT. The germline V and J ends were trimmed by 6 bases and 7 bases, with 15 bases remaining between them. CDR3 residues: CASREDGAGGYTF. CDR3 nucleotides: TGTGCCAGCAGGGAGGACGGCGCGGGTGGCTACACCTTC.

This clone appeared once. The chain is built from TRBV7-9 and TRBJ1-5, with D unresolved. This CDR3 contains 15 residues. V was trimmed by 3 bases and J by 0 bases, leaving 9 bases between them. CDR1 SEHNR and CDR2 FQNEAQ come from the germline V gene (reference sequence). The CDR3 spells CASSLGGYSNQPQHF. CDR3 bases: TGTGCCAGCAGCTTGGGAGGATATAGCAATCAGCCCCAGCATTTT.

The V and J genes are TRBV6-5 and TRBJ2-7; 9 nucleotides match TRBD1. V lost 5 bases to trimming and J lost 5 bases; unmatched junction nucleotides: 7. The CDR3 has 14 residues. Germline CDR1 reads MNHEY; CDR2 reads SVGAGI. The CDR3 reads CASSDRGASHEQYF. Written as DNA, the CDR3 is TGTGCCAGCAGTGACAGGGGGGCGTCTCACGAGCAGTACTTC.

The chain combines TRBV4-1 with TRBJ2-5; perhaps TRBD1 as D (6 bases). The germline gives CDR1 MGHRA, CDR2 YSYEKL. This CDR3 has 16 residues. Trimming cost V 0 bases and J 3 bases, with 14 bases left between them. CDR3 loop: CASSQETGGAEETQYF. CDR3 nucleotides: TGCGCCAGCAGCCAAGAGACTGGGGGCGCCGAAGAGACCCAGTACTTC.

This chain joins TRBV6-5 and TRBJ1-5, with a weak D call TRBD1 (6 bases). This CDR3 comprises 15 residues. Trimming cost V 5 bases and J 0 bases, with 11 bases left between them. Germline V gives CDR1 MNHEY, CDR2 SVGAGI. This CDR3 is CASSKIRGSNQPQHF. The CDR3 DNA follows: TGTGCCAGCAGTAAGATCAGGGGTAGCAATCAGCCCCAGCATTTT.

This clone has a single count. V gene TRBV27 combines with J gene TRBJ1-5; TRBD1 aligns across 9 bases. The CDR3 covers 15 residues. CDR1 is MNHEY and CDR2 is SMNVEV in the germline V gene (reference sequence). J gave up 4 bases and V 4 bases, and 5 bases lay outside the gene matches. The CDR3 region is CASSSYGQGNQPQHF. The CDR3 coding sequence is TGTGCCAGCAGTTCCTATGGACAGGGGAATCAGCCCCAGCATTTT.

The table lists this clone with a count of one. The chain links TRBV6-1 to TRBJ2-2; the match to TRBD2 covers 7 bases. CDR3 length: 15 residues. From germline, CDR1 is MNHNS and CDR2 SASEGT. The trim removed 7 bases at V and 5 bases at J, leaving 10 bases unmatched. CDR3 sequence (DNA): TGTGCCAGCAAAATAGGCGGGGGAGGTACCGGGGAGCTGTTTTTT. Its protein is CASKIGGGGTGELFF.

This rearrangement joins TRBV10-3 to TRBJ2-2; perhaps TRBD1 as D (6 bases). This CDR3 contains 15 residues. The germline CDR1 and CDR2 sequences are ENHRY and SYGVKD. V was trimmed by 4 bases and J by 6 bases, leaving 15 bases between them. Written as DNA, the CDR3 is TGTGCCATCAGTGGTGACCCAGGGGAAGCCGGGGAGCTGTTTTTT. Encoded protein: CAISGDPGEAGELFF.

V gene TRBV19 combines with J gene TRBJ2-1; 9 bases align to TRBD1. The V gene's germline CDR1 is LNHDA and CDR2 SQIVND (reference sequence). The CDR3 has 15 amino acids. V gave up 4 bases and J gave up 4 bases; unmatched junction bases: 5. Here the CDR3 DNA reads TGTGCCAGTAGTAAAGACAGGGGGTTATACAATGAGCAGTTCTTC. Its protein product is CASSKDRGLYNEQFF.

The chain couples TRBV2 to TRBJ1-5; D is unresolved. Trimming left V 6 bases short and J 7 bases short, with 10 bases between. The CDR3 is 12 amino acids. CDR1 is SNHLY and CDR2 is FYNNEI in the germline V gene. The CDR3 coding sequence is TGTGCCAGCAGCGGGGTTATGCAGCCCCAGCATTTT. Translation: CASSGVMQPQHF.

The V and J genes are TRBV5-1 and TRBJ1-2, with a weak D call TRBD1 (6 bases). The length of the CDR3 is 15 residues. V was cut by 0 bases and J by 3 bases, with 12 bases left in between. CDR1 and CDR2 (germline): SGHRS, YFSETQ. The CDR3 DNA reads TGCGCCAGCAGCTTGGTACAGGGTGGAGACTATGGCTACACCTTC. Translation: CASSLVQGGDYGYTF.

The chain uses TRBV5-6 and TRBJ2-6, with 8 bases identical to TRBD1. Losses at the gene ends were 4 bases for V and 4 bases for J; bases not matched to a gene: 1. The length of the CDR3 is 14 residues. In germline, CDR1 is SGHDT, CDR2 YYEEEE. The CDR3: CASSHRGGANVLTF. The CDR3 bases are TGTGCCAGCAGCCACAGGGGGGGGGCCAACGTCCTGACTTTC. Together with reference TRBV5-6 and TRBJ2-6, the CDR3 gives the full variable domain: DAGVTQSPTHLIKTRGQQVTLRCSPKSGHDTVSWYQQALGQGPQFIFQYYEEEERQRGNFPDRFSGHQFPNYSSELNVNALLLGDSALYLCASSHRGGANVLTFGAGSRLTVL.

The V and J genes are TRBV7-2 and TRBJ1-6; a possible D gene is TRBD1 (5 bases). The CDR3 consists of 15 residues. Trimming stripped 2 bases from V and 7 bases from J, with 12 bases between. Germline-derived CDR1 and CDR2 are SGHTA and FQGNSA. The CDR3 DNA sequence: TGTGCCAGCAGCTTAACCAGGGCGCGGAATTCACCCCTCCACTTT. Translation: CASSLTRARNSPLHF.

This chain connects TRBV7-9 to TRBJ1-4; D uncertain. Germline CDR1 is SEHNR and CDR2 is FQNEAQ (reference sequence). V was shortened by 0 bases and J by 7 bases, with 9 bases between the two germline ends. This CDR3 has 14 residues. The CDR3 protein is CASSLAGRGEKLFF. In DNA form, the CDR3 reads TGTGCCAGCAGCTTAGCAGGTCGGGGTGAAAAACTGTTTTTT.

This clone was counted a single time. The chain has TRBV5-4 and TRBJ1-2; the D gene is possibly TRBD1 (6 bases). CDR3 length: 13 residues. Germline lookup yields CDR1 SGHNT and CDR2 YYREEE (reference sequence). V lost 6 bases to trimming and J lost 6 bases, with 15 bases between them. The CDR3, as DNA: TGTGCCAGCACCACGGACAGCGTTAATGGCTACACCTTC. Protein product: CASTTDSVNGYTF.

The CDR3 loop reads CASGVNTEAFF. The CDR3 nucleotides read TGTGCCAGCGGAGTGAACACTGAAGCTTTCTTT. The chain links TRBV9 to TRBJ1-1, with D hard to call. The CDR3 runs 11 residues. Trimming took 7 bases from V and 0 from J, leaving 4 bases between them. Germline V lookup: CDR1 SGDLS, CDR2 YYNGEE.

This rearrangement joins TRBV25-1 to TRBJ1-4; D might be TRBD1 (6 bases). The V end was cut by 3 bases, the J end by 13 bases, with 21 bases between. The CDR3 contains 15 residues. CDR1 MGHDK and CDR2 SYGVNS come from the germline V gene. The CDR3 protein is CASSDQAGARIRLFF. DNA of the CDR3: TGTGCCAGCAGTGATCAGGCAGGGGCCCGGATTAGACTGTTTTTT.

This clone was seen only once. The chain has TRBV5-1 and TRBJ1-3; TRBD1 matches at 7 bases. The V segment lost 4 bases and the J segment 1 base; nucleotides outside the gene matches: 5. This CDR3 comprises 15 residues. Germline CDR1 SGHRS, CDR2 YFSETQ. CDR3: CASSPYRGSGNTIYF. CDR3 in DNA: TGCGCCAGCAGCCCATACAGGGGATCTGGAAACACCATATATTTT.

The CDR3 loop reads CASSTGTGDKETQYF. The CDR3 DNA reads as TGTGCCAGCAGTACCGGGACAGGGGACAAGGAGACCCAGTACTTC. The chain employs TRBV28 and TRBJ2-5; 10 nucleotides line up with TRBD1. Trimming cost V 5 bases and J 5 bases; bases outside gene matches: 8. The CDR3 runs 15 residues. Germline V gene data show CDR1 as MDHEN and CDR2 as SYDVKM.

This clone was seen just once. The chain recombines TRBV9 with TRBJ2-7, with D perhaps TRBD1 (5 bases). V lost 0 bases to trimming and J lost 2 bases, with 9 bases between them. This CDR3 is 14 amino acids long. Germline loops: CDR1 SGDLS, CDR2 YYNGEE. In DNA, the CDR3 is TGTGCCAGCAGCGTAGAAGACAGCACCTACGAGCAGTACTTC. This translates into CASSVEDSTYEQYF.

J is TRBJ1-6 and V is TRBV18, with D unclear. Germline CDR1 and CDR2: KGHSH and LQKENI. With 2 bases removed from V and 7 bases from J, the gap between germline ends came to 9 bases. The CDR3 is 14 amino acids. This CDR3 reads CASSPEGRNSPLHF. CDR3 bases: TGTGCCAGCTCACCAGAGGGTCGGAATTCACCCCTCCACTTT. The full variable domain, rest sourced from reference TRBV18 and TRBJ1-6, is NAGVMQNPRHLVRRRGQEARLRCSPMKGHSHVYWYRQLPEEGLKFMVYLQKENIIDESGMPKERFSAEFPKEGPSILRIQQVVRGDSAAYFCASSPEGRNSPLHFGNGTRLTVT.

CDR3 loop: CASSRGSGSTDTQYF. CDR3 nucleotide sequence: TGTGCCAGCTCACGGGGAAGCGGAAGCACAGATACGCAGTATTTT. V gene TRBV18 combines with J gene TRBJ2-3, with a weak D call TRBD2 (5 bases). V was shortened by 4 bases and J by 0 bases, with 11 bases between the two germline ends. CDR3 length: 15 residues. CDR1 and CDR2 (germline): KGHSH, LQKENI.

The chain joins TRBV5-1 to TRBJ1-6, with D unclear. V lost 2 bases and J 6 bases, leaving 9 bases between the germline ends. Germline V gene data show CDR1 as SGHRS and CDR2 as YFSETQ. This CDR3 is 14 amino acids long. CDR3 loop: CASSLREGNSPLHF. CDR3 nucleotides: TGCGCCAGCAGCTTAAGGGAGGGTAATTCACCCCTCCACTTT.

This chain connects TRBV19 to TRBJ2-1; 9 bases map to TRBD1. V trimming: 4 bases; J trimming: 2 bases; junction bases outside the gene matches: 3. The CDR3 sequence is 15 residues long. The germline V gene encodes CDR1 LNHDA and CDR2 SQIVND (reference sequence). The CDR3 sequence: CASSTTGGAYNEQFF. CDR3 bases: TGTGCCAGTAGTACAACAGGGGGCGCCTACAATGAGCAGTTCTTC.

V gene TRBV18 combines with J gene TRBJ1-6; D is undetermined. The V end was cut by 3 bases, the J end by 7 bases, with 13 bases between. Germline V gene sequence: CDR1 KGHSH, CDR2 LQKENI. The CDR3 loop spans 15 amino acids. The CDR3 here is CASSPGRASNSPLHF. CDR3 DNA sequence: TGTGCCAGCTCACCGGGGAGGGCTTCAAATTCACCCCTCCACTTT.

CDR3 region: CAWSERVVGKLFF. CDR3 sequence (DNA): TGTGCCTGGAGTGAACGGGTGGTTGGAAAACTGTTTTTT. The gene calls are TRBV30 and TRBJ1-4; D unresolved. The CDR3 runs 13 residues. Germline V gene sequence: CDR1 GTSNPN, CDR2 SVGIG (reference sequence). V lost 1 base to trimming and J lost 10 bases, with 13 bases between them. Full variable domain (remainder filled in from reference TRBV30 and TRBJ1-4): SQTIHQWPATLVQPVGSPLSLECTVEGTSNPNLYWYRQAAGRGLQLLFYSVGIGQISSEVPQNLSASRPQDRQFILSSKKLLLSDSGFYLCAWSERVVGKLFFGSGTQLSVL.